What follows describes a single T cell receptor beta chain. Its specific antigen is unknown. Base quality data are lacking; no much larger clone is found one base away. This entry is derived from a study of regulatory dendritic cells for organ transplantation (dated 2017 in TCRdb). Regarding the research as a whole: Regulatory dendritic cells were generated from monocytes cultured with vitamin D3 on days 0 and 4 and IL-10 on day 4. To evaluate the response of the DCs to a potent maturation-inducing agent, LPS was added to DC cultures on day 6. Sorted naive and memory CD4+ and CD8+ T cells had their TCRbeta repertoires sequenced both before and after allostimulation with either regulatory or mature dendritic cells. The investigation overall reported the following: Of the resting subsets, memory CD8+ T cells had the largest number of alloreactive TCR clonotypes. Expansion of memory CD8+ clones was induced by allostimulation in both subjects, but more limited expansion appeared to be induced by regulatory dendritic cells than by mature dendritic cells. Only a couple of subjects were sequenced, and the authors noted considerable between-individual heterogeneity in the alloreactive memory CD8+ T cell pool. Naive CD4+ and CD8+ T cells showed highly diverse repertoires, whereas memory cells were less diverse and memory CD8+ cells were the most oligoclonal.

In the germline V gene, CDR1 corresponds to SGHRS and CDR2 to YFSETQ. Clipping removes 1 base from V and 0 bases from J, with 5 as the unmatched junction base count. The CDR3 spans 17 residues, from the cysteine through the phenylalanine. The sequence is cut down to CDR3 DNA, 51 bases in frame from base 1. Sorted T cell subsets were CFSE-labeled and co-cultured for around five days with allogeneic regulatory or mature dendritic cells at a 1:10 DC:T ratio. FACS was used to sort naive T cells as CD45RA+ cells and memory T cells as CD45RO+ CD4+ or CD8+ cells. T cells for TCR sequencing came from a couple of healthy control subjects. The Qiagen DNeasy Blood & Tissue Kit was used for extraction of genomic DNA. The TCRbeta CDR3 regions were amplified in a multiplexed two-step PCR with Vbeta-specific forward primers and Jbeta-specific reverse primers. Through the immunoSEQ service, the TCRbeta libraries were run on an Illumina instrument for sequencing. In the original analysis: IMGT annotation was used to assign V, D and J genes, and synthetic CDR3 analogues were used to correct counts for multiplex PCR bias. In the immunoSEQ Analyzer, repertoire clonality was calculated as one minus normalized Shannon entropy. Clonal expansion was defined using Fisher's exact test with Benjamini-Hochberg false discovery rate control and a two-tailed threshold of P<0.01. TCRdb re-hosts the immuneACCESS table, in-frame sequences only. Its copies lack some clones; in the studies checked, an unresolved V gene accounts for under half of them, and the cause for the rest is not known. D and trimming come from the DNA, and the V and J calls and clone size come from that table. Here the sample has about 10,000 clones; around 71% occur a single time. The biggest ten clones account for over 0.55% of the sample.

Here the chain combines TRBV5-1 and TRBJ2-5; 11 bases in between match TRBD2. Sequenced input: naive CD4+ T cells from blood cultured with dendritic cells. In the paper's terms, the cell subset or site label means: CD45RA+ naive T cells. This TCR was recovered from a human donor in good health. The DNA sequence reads TGCGCCAGCAGCTTGTCTCCGGGACTAGCGGACCAAGAGACCCAGTACTTC. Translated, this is CASSLSPGLADQETQYF. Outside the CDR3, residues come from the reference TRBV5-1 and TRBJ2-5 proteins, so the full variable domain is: KAGVTQTPRYLIKTRGQQVTLSCSPISGHRSVSWYQQTPGQGLQFLFEYFSETQRNKGNFPGRFSGRQFSNSRSEMNVSTLELGDSALYLCASSLSPGLADQETQYFGPGTRLLVL.